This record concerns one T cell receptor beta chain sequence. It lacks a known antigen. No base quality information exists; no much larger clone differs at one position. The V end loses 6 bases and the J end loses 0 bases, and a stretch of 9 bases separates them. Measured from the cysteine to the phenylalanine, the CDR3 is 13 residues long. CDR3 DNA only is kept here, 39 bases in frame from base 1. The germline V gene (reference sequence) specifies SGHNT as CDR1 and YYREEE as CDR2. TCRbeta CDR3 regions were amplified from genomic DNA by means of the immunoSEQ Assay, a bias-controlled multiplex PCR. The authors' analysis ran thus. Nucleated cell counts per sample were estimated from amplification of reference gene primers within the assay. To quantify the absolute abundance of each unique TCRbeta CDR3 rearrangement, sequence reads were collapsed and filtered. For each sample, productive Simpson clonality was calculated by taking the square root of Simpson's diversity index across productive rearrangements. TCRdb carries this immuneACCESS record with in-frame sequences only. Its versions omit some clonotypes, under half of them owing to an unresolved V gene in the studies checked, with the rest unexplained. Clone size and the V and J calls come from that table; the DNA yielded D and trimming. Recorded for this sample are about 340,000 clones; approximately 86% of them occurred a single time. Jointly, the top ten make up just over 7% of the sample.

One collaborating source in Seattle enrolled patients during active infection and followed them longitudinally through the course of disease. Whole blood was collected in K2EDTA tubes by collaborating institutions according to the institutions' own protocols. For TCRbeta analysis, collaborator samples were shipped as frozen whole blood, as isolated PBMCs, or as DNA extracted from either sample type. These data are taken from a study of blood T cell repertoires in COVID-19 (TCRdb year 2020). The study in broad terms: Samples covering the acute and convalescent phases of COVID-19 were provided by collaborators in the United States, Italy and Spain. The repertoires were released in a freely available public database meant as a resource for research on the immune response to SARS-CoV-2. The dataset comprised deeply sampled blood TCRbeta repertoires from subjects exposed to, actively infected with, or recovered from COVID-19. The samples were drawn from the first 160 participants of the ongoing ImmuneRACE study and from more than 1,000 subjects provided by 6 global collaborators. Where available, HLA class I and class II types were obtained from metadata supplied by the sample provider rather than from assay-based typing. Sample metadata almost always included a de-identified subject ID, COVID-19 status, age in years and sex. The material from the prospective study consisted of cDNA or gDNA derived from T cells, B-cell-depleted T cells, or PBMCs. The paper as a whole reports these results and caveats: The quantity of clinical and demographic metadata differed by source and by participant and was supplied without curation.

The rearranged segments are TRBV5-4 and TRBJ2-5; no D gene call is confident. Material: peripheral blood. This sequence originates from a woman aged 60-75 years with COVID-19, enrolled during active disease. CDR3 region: CASTRQDQETQYF. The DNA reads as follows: TGTGCCAGCACCCGACAAGACCAAGAGACCCAGTACTTC.